Below, one T cell receptor (beta chain) is given with its context. Its antigen is currently unknown. This specimen belongs to a study of OX40 agonist ivuxolimab in advanced cancers. Across the study: Every 2 weeks, patients received ivuxolimab intravenously, dosed at 0.01 to 10 mg/kg. Allowance was made for prior anti-PD-1, anti-PD-L1 or anti-CTLA-4 therapy, and about 40% had some.

General study points: Among the nonresponders, some also had low normalized T-cell clonal expansion.

Trimming left V 1 base short and J 9 bases short, with 22 bases between. This CDR3 comprises 17 residues. The germline V gene encodes CDR1 LNHDA and CDR2 SQIVND (reference sequence). Measured with immunoSEQ multiplex PCR; TCRdb has only the in-frame clones, and not every one. Counted here are 60,000 to 85,000 clones, around 86% occurring once; the ten biggest clones make up approximately 0.5%. The investigators sampled blood at baseline, at cycle 4 day 1, and at cycle 7 day 1. This specimen consisted of CD4+ or CD8+ T cells sorted from blood, obtained in a trial of the OX40 agonist ivuxolimab. The chain recombines TRBV19 with TRBJ2-1; a weak D match, TRBD1 (7 bases). The clonotype comes from an adult with an advanced solid tumor such as melanoma, head and neck, liver or kidney cancer. The CDR3: CASSIGPIRGVKVEQFF. Here the CDR3 DNA reads TGTGCCAGTAGTATAGGCCCCATCAGGGGGGTTAAGGTTGAGCAGTTCTTC.